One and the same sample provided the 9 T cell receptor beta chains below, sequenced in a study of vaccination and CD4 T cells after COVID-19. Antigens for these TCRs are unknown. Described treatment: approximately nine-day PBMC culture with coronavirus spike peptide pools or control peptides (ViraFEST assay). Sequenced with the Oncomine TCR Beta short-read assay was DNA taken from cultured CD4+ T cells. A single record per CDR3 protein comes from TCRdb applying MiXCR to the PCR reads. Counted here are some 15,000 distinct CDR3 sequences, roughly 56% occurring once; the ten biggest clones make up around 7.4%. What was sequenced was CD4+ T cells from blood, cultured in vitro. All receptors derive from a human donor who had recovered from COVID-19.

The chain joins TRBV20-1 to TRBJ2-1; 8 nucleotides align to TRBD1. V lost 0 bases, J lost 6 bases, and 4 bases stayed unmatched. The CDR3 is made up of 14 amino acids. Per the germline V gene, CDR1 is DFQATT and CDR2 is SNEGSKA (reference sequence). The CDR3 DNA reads TGCAGTGCTAGAGACCACAGGGGGTTCAATGAGCAGTTCTTC. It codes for CSARDHRGFNEQFF.

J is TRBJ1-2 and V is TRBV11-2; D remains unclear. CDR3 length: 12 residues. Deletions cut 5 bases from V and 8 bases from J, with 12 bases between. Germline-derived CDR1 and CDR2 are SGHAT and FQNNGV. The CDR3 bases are TGTGCCAGCAGCCCTTCAAGGTACGGCTACACCTTC. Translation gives CASSPSRYGYTF.

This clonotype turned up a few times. The DNA for the CDR3 is TGCAGTGCTAGAGATGGGTTTCTGAATCAGCCCCAGCATTTT. This codes for CSARDGFLNQPQHF. The V gene is TRBV20-1, the J gene TRBJ1-5; unclear D gene. CDR3 length equals 14 residues. V was shortened by 0 bases and J by 4 bases, with 10 bases between the two germline ends. Germline V lookup: CDR1 DFQATT, CDR2 SNEGSKA (reference sequence).

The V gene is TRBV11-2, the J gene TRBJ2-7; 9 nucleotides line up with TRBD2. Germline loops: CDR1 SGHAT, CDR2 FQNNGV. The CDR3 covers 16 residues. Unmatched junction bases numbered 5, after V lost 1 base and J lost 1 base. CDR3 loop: CASSLGRLAGSYEQYF. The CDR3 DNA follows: TGTGCCAGCAGCTTAGGAAGGCTAGCGGGGTCCTACGAGCAGTACTTC.

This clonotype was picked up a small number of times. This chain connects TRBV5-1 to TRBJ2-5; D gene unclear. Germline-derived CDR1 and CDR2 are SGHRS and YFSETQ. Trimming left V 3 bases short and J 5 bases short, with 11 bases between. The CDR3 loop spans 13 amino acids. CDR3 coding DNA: TGCGCCAGCAGCTATTGGGGATCGGAGACCCAGTACTTC. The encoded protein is CASSYWGSETQYF.

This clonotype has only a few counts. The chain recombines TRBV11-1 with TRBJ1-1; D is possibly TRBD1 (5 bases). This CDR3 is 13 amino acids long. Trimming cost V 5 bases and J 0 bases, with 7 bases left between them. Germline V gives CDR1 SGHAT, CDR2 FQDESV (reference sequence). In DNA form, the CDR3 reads TGTGCCAGCAGCCCCAGGGTGAACACTGAAGCTTTCTTT. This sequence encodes CASSPRVNTEAFF.

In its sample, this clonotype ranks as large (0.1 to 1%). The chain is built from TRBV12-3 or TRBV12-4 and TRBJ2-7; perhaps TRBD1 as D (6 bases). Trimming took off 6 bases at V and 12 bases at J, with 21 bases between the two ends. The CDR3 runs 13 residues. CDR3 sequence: CASSLDRFAEVYF. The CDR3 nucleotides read TGTGCCAGCAGCCTGGACAGATTCGCAGAGGTGTACTTC.

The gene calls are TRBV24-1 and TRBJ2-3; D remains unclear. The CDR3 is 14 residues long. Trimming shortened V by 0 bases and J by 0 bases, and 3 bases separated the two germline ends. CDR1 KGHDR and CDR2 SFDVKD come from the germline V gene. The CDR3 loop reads CATSDLRSTDTQYF. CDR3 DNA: TGTGCCACCAGTGATTTGAGGAGCACAGATACGCAGTATTTT.

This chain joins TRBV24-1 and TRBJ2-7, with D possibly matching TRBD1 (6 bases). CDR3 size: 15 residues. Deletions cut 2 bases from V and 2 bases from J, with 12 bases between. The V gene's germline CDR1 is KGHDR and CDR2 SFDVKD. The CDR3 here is CATSDSRDTAYEQYF. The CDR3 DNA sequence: TGTGCCACCAGTGATTCCCGGGACACCGCCTACGAGCAGTACTTC.